This TCR beta chain was captured in a study of somatic mutations in cytotoxic T cells in rheumatoid arthritis. Findings of the study overall: Patients with rheumatoid arthritis, but not healthy controls, had CD8+ clonality that increased with age.

The protocol was immunoSEQ multiplex PCR, while the TCRdb copy is restricted to in-frame clones and leaves out a portion. The sample contains fewer than 13,000 clones, more than 65% of which appear only once. CDR3 length: 17 residues. V shed 5 bases, J shed 3 bases, and the junction held 10 bases outside the gene matches. Germline V CDR1 and CDR2: SNHLY, FYNNEI. This clone appeared a few times. The antigen remains undetermined. Source material: CD8+ T cells sorted from blood. The chain is built from TRBV2 and TRBJ2-5; 12 bases align to TRBD2. This receptor was identified in a man aged 60 to 69 in good health. The DNA of the CDR3 is TGTGCCAGCAGTAATCTCCCCGGACTAGCGGGAAAAGAGACCCAGTACTTC. Protein: CASSNLPGLAGKETQYF.